This TCR beta chain was found in a study of T cell repertoires in cytomegalovirus infection. TCRdb called the reads again in MiXCR, with one record for every CDR3 protein. The table has about 450,000 distinct CDR3 sequences, roughly 31% seen once. Overall study results and limits: In two of eight donors, the top clonotype was HLA-C-restricted CMV-specific.

As concerns this clonotype: No antigen is known for it. One junction end does not reproduce the germline sequence, and a read error may be involved.

The V gene's germline CDR1 is ENHRY and CDR2 SYGVKD. This CDR3 contains 17 residues. The sample comprised PBMCs. This sequence was found in a human donor in good health (CMV status not recorded). Some clones in this sample may be carry-over from other donors' samples. The genes are TRBV10-3 and TRBJ2-1; D call uncertain. The CDR3 DNA reads TGTGCCATCAGTAAATATGGAACCTTAAGCTCCTACAATGAGCAGTTATTC. This gives the protein CAISKYGTLSSYNEQLF.